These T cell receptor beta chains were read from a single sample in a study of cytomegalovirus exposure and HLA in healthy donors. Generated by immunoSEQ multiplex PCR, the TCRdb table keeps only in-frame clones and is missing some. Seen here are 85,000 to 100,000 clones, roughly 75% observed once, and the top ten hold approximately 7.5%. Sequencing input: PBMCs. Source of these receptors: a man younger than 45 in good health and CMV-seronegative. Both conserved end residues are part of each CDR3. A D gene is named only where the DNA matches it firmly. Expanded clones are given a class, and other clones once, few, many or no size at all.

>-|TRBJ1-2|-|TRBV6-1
CASSEAPGKSGYTF
TGTGCCAGCAGTGAGGCGCCAGGGAAGTCTGGCTACACCTTC
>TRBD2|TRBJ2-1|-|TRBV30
CAWSVLRGELAAYNEQFF
TGTGCCTGGAGTGTACTCAGGGGTGAACTAGCGGCCTACAATGAGCAGTTCTTC
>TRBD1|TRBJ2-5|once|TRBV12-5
CASGPTGGQETQYF
TGTGCTAGTGGTCCCACAGGGGGCCAAGAGACCCAGTACTTC
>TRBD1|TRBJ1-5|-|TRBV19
CASNSGTVYQPQHF
TGTGCCAGTAACTCCGGGACAGTATATCAGCCCCAGCATTTT
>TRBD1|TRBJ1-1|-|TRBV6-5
CACRGLVHTEAFF
TGTGCCTGCAGGGGGCTCGTGCACACTGAAGCTTTCTTT
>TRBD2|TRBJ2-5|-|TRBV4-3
CASSPRVGLAMETQYF
TGCGCCAGCAGCCCGCGCGTCGGACTAGCGATGGAGACCCAGTACTTC
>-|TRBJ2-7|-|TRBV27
CASSFDLRYEQYF
TGTGCCAGCAGTTTCGATCTGAGGTACGAGCAGTACTTC
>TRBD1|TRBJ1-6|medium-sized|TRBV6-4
CASSDSAGGVNSPLHF
TGTGCCAGCAGTGACTCGGCAGGGGGAGTGAATTCACCCCTCCACTTT
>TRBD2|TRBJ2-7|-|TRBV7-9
CASSHTSGKIYEQYF
TGTGCCAGCAGCCATACTAGCGGGAAGATCTACGAGCAGTACTTC
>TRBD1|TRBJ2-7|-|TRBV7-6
CASSFLGQAYEQYF
TGTGCCAGCAGCTTTCTAGGACAGGCCTACGAGCAGTACTTC